A selection of T cell receptor beta chains follows, all from one sample in a study of CD4 T cells in relation to SARS-CoV-2 and coronaviruses. No antigen is known for these receptors. The data were produced by immunoSEQ multiplex PCR, yet TCRdb's version contains in-frame clones alone and is incomplete. The sample records 36,000 or so clones, around four fifths being singletons. The sequenced sample was memory CD4+ T cells from PBMCs, cultured in vitro. These receptors originate from an adult with COVID-19. Each CDR3 is given with its conserved first and last residue. The D gene is left open where the match is weak. Rows may omit the clone size; those that give it use once, few, many or a size class.

V gene	D gene	clone size	J gene	CDR3 protein	CDR3 DNA
TRBV4-1	TRBD1	-	TRBJ2-7	CASSQDGQGNQYF	TGCGCCAGCAGCCAGGACGGACAGGGTAATCAGTACTTC
TRBV5-5	-	-	TRBJ2-2	CAAKGSNTGELFF	TGTGCCGCAAAGGGTTCGAACACCGGGGAGCTGTTTTTT
TRBV25-1	-	-	TRBJ2-2	CASSVAGMTGELFF	TGTGCCAGCAGTGTGGCGGGGATGACCGGGGAGCTGTTTTTT
TRBV11-1	TRBD2	-	TRBJ2-1	CASSLRSGKVNEQFF	TGTGCCAGCAGCTTACGGAGCGGGAAGGTTAATGAGCAGTTCTTC
TRBV9	-	-	TRBJ2-1	CASSVSGAAGLDNEQFF	TGTGCCAGCAGCGTTTCCGGGGCTGCGGGACTGGACAATGAGCAGTTCTTC
TRBV4-1	TRBD2	-	TRBJ2-7	CASSQKWDYNEQYF	TGCGCCAGCAGCCAAAAATGGGACTACAACGAGCAGTACTTC
TRBV11-2	TRBD1	-	TRBJ1-4	CASSSDRGANEKLFF	TGTGCCAGCAGCTCCGACAGGGGAGCTAATGAAAAACTGTTTTTT
TRBV6-4	-	-	TRBJ2-1	CASSDGQRGYNEQFF	TGTGCCAGCAGTGACGGACAGCGGGGCTACAATGAGCAGTTCTTC
TRBV7-2	-	few	TRBJ2-2	CASSLGGTNTGELFF	TGTGCCAGCAGCTTGGGCGGGACGAACACCGGGGAGCTGTTTTTT
TRBV2	TRBD2	once	TRBJ2-1	CASSLGLAVSNEQFF	TGTGCCAGCAGCTTAGGACTAGCGGTCTCGAATGAGCAGTTCTTC
TRBV18	-	-	TRBJ2-4	CASSPSGGAKNIQYF	TGTGCCAGCTCACCATCCGGGGGAGCCAAAAACATTCAGTACTTC
TRBV28	TRBD1	-	TRBJ2-5	CASSRPGTGITTQYF	TGTGCCAGCAGCCGCCCCGGGACAGGGATAACGACCCAGTACTTC
TRBV9	TRBD1	-	TRBJ2-5	CASSVAGGPRETQYF	TGTGCCAGCAGCGTAGCAGGGGGCCCCCGGGAGACCCAGTACTTC
TRBV6-2/TRBV6-3	-	-	TRBJ2-3	CASSYSGAVTDTQYF	TGTGCCAGCAGTTACTCAGGTGCAGTCACAGATACGCAGTATTTT
TRBV30	-	-	TRBJ1-4	CAWSDPDKLFF	TGTGCCTGGAGTGATCCGGACAAACTGTTTTTT
TRBV5-1	TRBD1	-	TRBJ1-1	CASSATEPRTGGAFF	TGCGCCAGCAGCGCGACCGAACCTAGGACAGGGGGGGCTTTCTTT
TRBV4-3	-	-	TRBJ2-3	CASSQDRSGLTDTQYF	TGCGCCAGCAGCCAAGATCGAAGCGGCCTCACAGATACGCAGTATTTT
TRBV5-1	TRBD1	-	TRBJ2-5	CASRVTGTDQETQYF	TGCGCCAGCAGGGTCACCGGGACAGACCAAGAGACCCAGTACTTC
TRBV5-4	TRBD2	-	TRBJ2-2	CASSLVVAGGAYTGELFF	TGTGCCAGCAGCTTGGTGGTCGCGGGGGGCGCGTACACCGGGGAGCTGTTTTTT
TRBV12-3/TRBV12-4	-	few	TRBJ2-1	CASSYSGEEQFF	TGTGCCAGCAGTTATAGCGGTGAAGAGCAGTTCTTC
TRBV29-1	-	-	TRBJ2-7	CSVLTEYYEQYF	TGCAGCGTTTTGACAGAATACTACGAGCAGTACTTC
TRBV4-3	-	-	TRBJ1-6	CASSQDLQGDSPLHF	TGCGCCAGCAGCCAAGATTTACAGGGTGATTCACCCCTCCACTTT
TRBV28	TRBD1	-	TRBJ2-7	CASSLSGQSYEQYF	TGTGCCAGCAGTTTATCGGGACAGTCCTACGAGCAGTACTTC
TRBV2	-	-	TRBJ1-4	CASSVGRSGEKLFF	TGTGCCAGCAGTGTGGGACGGAGCGGGGAAAAACTGTTTTTT
TRBV9	TRBD2	-	TRBJ2-1	CASSPDGLAVYEQFF	TGTGCCAGCAGCCCGGACGGGCTAGCGGTCTATGAGCAGTTCTTC
TRBV2	TRBD2	medium-sized	TRBJ2-1	CASSSETSGNEQFF	TGTGCCAGCAGTTCTGAGACTAGCGGCAATGAGCAGTTCTTC
TRBV12-2	-	few	TRBJ2-1	CASRLGVGVF	TGTGCAAGTCGCTTAGGAGTGGGTGTCTTC
TRBV6-5	-	-	TRBJ2-1	CASTQEEVQFF	TGTGCCAGCACTCAGGAGGAGGTACAGTTCTTC
TRBV29-1	-	-	TRBJ1-1	CSVEDRTEGTEAFF	TGCAGCGTTGAAGACCGGACCGAGGGCACTGAAGCTTTCTTT
TRBV5-5	-	-	TRBJ2-1	CASSPGWSGNEQFF	TGTGCCAGCAGCCCCGGTTGGTCTGGGAATGAGCAGTTCTTC
TRBV4-2	TRBD2	few	TRBJ2-7	CASSQVTSGVHEQYF	TGTGCCAGCAGCCAAGTCACTAGCGGGGTACACGAGCAGTACTTC
TRBV6-4	-	-	TRBJ2-3	CASSALPTTVTDTQYF	TGTGCCAGCAGTGCCCTTCCGACCACGGTCACAGATACGCAGTATTTT
TRBV4-1	-	-	TRBJ2-5	CASSPGWTGGQETQYF	TGCGCCAGCAGCCCAGGGTGGACAGGAGGGCAGGAGACCCAGTACTTC
TRBV9	TRBD2	-	TRBJ2-1	CASSAPSGSTYNEQFF	TGTGCCAGCAGCGCACCTAGCGGGAGTACCTACAATGAGCAGTTCTTC
TRBV3-1/TRBV3-2	-	-	TRBJ2-7	CASSQGGIEQYF	TGTGCCAGCAGCCAGGGGGGAATCGAGCAGTACTTC
TRBV19	-	-	TRBJ2-6	CASSPQGSGANVLTF	TGTGCCAGTAGTCCCCAGGGCTCTGGGGCCAACGTCCTGACTTTC
TRBV11-2	-	-	TRBJ2-1	CASSFRGSSFNEQFF	TGTGCCAGCAGCTTTCGGGGTAGTTCATTCAATGAGCAGTTCTTC